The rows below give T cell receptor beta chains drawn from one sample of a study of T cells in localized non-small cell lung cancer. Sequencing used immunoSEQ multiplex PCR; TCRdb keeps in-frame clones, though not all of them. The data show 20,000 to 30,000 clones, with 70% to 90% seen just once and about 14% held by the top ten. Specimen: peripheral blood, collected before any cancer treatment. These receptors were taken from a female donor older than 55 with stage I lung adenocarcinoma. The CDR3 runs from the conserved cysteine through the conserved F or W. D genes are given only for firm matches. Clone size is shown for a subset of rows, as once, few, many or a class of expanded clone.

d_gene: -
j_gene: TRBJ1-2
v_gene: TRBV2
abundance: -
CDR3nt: TGTGCCAGCAGGCGTAACAGGGAGGGAAACTATGGCTACACCTTC
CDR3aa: CASRRNREGNYGYTF

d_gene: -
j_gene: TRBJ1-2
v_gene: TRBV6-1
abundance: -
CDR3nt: TGTGCCAGCACCATAGGTTGGCAGGGTGATTATGGCTACACCTTC
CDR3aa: CASTIGWQGDYGYTF

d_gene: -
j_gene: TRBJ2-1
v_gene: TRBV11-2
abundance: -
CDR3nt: TGTGCCAGCAGTCAGCCCACAGGGATACTCAATGAGCAGTTCTTC
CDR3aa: CASSQPTGILNEQFF

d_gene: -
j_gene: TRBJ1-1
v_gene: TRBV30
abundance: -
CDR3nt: TGTGCCTGGGGACCCTTAGGACAGATGAACACTGAAGCTTTCTTT
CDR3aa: CAWGPLGQMNTEAFF

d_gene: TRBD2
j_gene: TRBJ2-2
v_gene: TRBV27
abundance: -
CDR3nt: TGTGCCAGCAGTGTCCTAGCGGGGGCAGCGACCGGGGAGCTGTTTTTT
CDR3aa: CASSVLAGAATGELFF

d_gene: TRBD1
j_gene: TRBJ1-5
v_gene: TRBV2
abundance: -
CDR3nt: TGTGCCAGCGGAGAACAGGGGGCTGAACAGCCCCAGCATTTT
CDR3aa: CASGEQGAEQPQHF

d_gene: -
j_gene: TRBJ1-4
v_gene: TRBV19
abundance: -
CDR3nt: TGTGCCAGTAGTATAGACGGCAGAACTAATGAAAAACTGTTTTTT
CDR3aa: CASSIDGRTNEKLFF

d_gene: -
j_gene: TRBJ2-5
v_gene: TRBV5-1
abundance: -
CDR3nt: TGCGCCAGCAGCTTGGCCGTAGCAGTCCTAGAGACCCAGTACTTC
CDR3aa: CASSLAVAVLETQYF

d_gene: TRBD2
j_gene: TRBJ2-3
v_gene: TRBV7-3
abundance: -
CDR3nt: TGTGCCAGCAGCTTAAGCCCCCGAGCGGGAGGTACAGATACGCAGTATTTT
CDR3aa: CASSLSPRAGGTDTQYF

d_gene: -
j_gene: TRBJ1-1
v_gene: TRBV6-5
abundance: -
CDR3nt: TGTGCCAGCAACCCGGGACAAATGAACACTGAAGCTTTCTTT
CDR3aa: CASNPGQMNTEAFF

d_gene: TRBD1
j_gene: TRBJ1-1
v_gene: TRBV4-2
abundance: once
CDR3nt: TGTGCCAGCAGCCAAAGGGACAGAGATATCACTGAAGCTTTCTTT
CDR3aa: CASSQRDRDITEAFF

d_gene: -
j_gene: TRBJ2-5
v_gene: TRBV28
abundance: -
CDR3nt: TGTGCCAGCACCCTGAGGGAGAGAGGGGCAGAGACCCAGTACTTC
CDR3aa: CASTLRERGAETQYF

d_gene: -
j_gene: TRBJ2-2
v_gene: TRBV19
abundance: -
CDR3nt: TGTGCCAGTAGTACCCAACAGGGAGGCGGGGAGCTGTTTTTT
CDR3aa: CASSTQQGGGELFF

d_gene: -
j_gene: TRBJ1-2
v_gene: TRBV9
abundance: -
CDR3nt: TGTGCCAGCAGCGAGACAAGCTATGGCTACACCTTC
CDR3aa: CASSETSYGYTF

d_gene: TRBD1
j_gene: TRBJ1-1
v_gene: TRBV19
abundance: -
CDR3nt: TGTGCCAGTAGTAATTCCAGGGGGACTGAAGCTTTCTTT
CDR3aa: CASSNSRGTEAFF

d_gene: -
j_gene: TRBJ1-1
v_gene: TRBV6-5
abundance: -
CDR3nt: TGTGCCAGCAGTTACAGGGGGTTGAACACTGAAGCTTTCTTT
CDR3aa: CASSYRGLNTEAFF

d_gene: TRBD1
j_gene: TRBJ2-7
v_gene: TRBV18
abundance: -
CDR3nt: TGTGCCAGCTCACCCCCGGGACAGGGAGCCTACGAGCAGTACTTC
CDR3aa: CASSPPGQGAYEQYF

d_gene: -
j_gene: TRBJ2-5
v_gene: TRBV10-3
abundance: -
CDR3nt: TGTGCCACCCGACAGGACGGGATGGAGACCCAGTACTTC
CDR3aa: CATRQDGMETQYF

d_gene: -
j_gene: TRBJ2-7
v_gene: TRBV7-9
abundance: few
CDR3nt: TGTGCCAGCAGCTTGGGCAGGGGCGAGCAGTACTTC
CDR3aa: CASSLGRGEQYF

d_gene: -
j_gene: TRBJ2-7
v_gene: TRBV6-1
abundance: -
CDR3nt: TGTGCCAGCAGTGTTGATAGGGCCTACGAGCAGTACTTC
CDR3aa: CASSVDRAYEQYF

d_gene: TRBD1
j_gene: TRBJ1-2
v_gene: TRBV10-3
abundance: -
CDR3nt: TGTGCCATCAGTGAGTTAGGGGGCAGCAAGGATGGCTACACCTTC
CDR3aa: CAISELGGSKDGYTF

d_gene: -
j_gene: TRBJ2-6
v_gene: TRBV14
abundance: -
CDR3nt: TGTGCCAGCAGCCATAGAGTTAACTCTGGGGCCAACGTCCTGACTTTC
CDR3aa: CASSHRVNSGANVLTF